This TCR beta chain was profiled in a study of shared clonotypes between healthy human individuals. Study-level findings and limits: Researchers sampled only blood; tissue repertoires likely differ. Naive subsets, compared against memory subsets, generally had larger estimated richness values.

With regard to this clone: No antigen is known for it.

This CDR3 has 15 amino acids. CDR1 and CDR2 (germline): SGHRS, YFSETQ. The ends were cut back, 1 base at V and 7 bases at J, with 14 bases in the middle. At the deep level, the assay was run. For sorted subsets, 150 to 250 ng DNA per replicate equaled about 30,000 T cell genomes. Produced via immunoSEQ multiplex PCR; TCRdb's table is partial and in-frame only. This sample yields about 2.3 million clones, of which 85% to 95% are seen a single time; around 0.4% belongs to the top ten. The sequence was obtained from a man aged 18 to 30 in good health. Some clones in this sample may be carry-over from other donors' samples. Input material: naive CD4+ T cells from PBMCs. Noted subset: CD45RA+ positively selected. The gene calls are TRBV5-1 and TRBJ1-4; tentatively, D is TRBD1 (6 bases). The CDR3: CASSLIAGGVEKLFF. The CDR3 DNA reads TGCGCCAGCAGCTTGATAGCGGGGGGCGTTGAAAAACTGTTTTTT.